Each of the 25 T cell receptor beta chains below was sequenced from the same sample in a study of CD8+ T cells in alopecia areata. RNA, once extracted, was reverse transcribed into cDNA for use as the sequencing template. Some clones are missing from TCRdb's copy, which holds only in-frame ones; the method was immunoSEQ multiplex PCR. Among approximately 140,000 clones listed, around 47% were seen once. Source material: CD4+ T cells sorted from blood. Receptors originate from a human donor with alopecia areata.

This clone was observed a single time. The J gene is TRBJ2-5, the V gene TRBV9, with 10 bases matching TRBD2. CDR3 length: 16 amino acids. Per the germline V gene, CDR1 is SGDLS and CDR2 is YYNGEE. V shed 0 bases, J shed 2 bases, and the junction held 4 bases outside the gene matches. CDR3 bases: TGTGCCAGCAGCGTAGGGACTAGCGGAATACAAGAGACCCAGTACTTC. This gives the protein CASSVGTSGIQETQYF.

The chain is built from TRBV30 and TRBJ1-2, with D possibly matching TRBD1 (5 bases). V shed 1 base and J shed 6 bases, with 18 bases lying between them. Germline V gene lookup returns CDR1 GTSNPN and CDR2 SVGIG (reference sequence). The CDR3 covers 15 residues. In DNA form, the CDR3 reads TGTGCCTGGAGTGCTGCAGGGAAGGAGTTTAATGGCTACACCTTC. Residues: CAWSAAGKEFNGYTF.

In this sample, this clone turned up a few times. This sample includes further DNA sequences coding for the same CDR3. The J gene is TRBJ1-4, the V gene TRBV29-1, with D unclear. The CDR3 covers 11 residues. V dropped 3 bases and J dropped 5 bases, with 4 bases sitting between them. Per germline, CDR1 SQVTM and CDR2 ANQGSEA. CDR3 residues: CSVEVNEKLFF. DNA of the CDR3: TGCAGCGTTGAGGTGAATGAAAAACTGTTTTTT.

This clone was detected once. V usage is TRBV4-2 and J usage is TRBJ2-5; no definite D call. The CDR3 runs 13 residues. The V gene's germline CDR1 is LGHNA and CDR2 YNFKEQ. The V gene lost 4 bases and the J gene lost 5 bases, with 11 bases spanning the gap. Written as DNA, the CDR3 is TGTGCCAGCAGCCCGTTCAGTGAGGAGACCCAGTACTTC. Residues: CASSPFSEETQYF.

V usage is TRBV2 and J usage is TRBJ1-2; D not certain. The CDR3 has 11 amino acids. Trimming pared 4 bases from V and 7 bases from J, leaving 7 bases between. CDR1 and CDR2 (germline): SNHLY, FYNNEI. The CDR3 spells CASSVTGGYTF. In nucleotides, the CDR3 is TGTGCCAGCAGTGTAACCGGTGGCTACACCTTC. Supplemented by reference TRBV2 and TRBJ1-2, the full variable domain reads EPEVTQTPSHQVTQMGQEVILRCVPISNHLYFYWYRQILGQKVEFLVSFYNNEISEKSEIFDDQFSVERPDGSNFTLKIRSTKLEDSAMYFCASSVTGGYTFGSGTRLTVV.

The chain links TRBV5-1 to TRBJ2-7, with 9 bases fitting TRBD1. Germline CDR1 and CDR2: SGHRS and YFSETQ. This CDR3 region has 18 residues. The V gene end was trimmed by 0 bases and the J gene end by 4 bases; junction bases not matched to a gene: 14. The CDR3 is CASSLAQVAGQGWYEQYF. CDR3 bases: TGCGCCAGCAGCTTGGCCCAGGTGGCGGGACAGGGTTGGTACGAGCAGTACTTC.

J is TRBJ2-1 and V is TRBV28; 9 bases agree with TRBD2. Looked up from germline, CDR1 is MDHEN and CDR2 is SYDVKM. V lost 10 bases and J lost 7; bases outside the gene matches: 5. This CDR3 has 12 amino acids. CDR3 sequence: CAIGTSINEQFF. Written as DNA, the CDR3 is TGTGCCATCGGGACTAGCATAAATGAGCAGTTCTTC.

This clone was seen only once. The chain joins TRBV9 to TRBJ2-1, with 8 bases lining up with TRBD1. V lost 1 base to trimming and J lost 8 bases; unmatched junction nucleotides: 8. In germline, CDR1 is SGDLS, CDR2 YYNGEE. This CDR3 region has 15 residues. DNA of the CDR3: TGTGCCAGCAGCGTACAGGGGGCGATACACGATGAGCAGTTCTTC. Protein sequence: CASSVQGAIHDEQFF.

This rearrangement joins TRBV6-6 to TRBJ1-2; D possibly corresponds to TRBD1 (6 bases). Germline V gives CDR1 MNHNY, CDR2 SVGAGI (reference sequence). CDR3 size: 11 residues. V was pared by 5 bases and J by 7 bases, with 8 bases between. CDR3: CASSTGFGYTF. DNA of the CDR3: TGTGCCAGCAGTACAGGGTTTGGCTACACCTTC.

This clone has a handful of counts. V usage is TRBV5-1 and J usage is TRBJ2-1; D remains unclear. Germline V CDR1 and CDR2: SGHRS, YFSETQ. Deletions cut 4 bases from V and 11 bases from J, with 13 bases between. This CDR3 region has 12 residues. CDR3 nucleotides: TGCGCCAGCAGCGCGGTCATGGAACAGCAGTTCTTC. The encoded protein is CASSAVMEQQFF.

The rearrangement links TRBV7-2 to TRBJ2-6, with 11 bases that match TRBD2. CDR1 and CDR2 (germline): SGHTA, FQGNSA. The J segment lost 0 bases and the V segment lost 1 base, leaving 5 bases of the junction unmatched. This CDR3 spans 19 amino acids. The CDR3: CASSLVLAGGGSGANVLTF. The DNA for the CDR3 is TGTGCCAGCAGCTTAGTCTTAGCGGGAGGGGGCTCTGGGGCCAACGTCCTGACTTTC.

The J gene is TRBJ1-4, the V gene TRBV18; D gene ambiguous. Between the trimmed V and J ends, which lost 4 bases and 5 bases, there was a span of 11 bases. The CDR3 sequence is 14 residues long. Germline assignment: CDR1 KGHSH and CDR2 LQKENI. The CDR3 sequence: CASSHDRGNEKLFF. CDR3 DNA: TGTGCCAGCTCACACGACCGAGGAAATGAAAAACTGTTTTTT.

This chain uses TRBV2 with TRBJ1-2; the D gene is possibly TRBD1 (6 bases). The CDR3 sequence is 14 residues long. Between the trimmed V and J ends, which lost 7 bases and 2 bases, there was a span of 14 bases. Per germline, CDR1 SNHLY and CDR2 FYNNEI. Here the CDR3 DNA reads TGTGCCAGCATATTTGGACAGCTCAACTATGGCTACACCTTC. Its protein product is CASIFGQLNYGYTF.

This clone was seen more than once but under ten times. The V call is TRBV7-2, the J call TRBJ2-1, with D maybe TRBD2 (6 bases). The V and J ends lost 1 base and 5 bases respectively, with 15 bases between them. CDR1 is SGHTA and CDR2 is FQGNSA in the germline V gene. This CDR3 is 16 amino acids long. The CDR3 region has the DNA TGTGCCAGCAGCTTAGAAGCGGCTAGCGCCCACAATGAGCAGTTCTTC. The encoded protein is CASSLEAASAHNEQFF.

The chain combines TRBV29-1 with TRBJ1-2; TRBD1 matches at 7 bases. CDR3 length: 13 amino acids. CDR1 and CDR2 from the germline V gene are SQVTM and ANQGSEA. V trimming: 4 bases; J trimming: 7 bases; junction bases outside the gene matches: 9. CDR3 sequence (DNA): TGCAGCGTTGGACAGGGTACGGGAAGTGGCTACACCTTC. It codes for CSVGQGTGSGYTF. Complete variable domain (other parts from reference TRBV29-1 and TRBJ1-2): SAVISQKPSRDICQRGTSLTIQCQVDSQVTMMFWYRQQPGQSLTLIATANQGSEATYESGFVIDKFPISRPNLTFSTLTVSNMSPEDSSIYLCSVGQGTGSGYTFGSGTRLTVV.

V gene TRBV29-1 combines with J gene TRBJ1-2, with D maybe TRBD1 (5 bases). The V and J ends lost 5 bases and 2 bases respectively, with 18 bases between them. The V gene's germline CDR1 is SQVTM and CDR2 ANQGSEA. This CDR3 is 15 amino acids long. CDR3 nucleotides: TGCAGCGTTTCTCACCTCGGGACCGAGAACTATGGCTACACCTTC. Translation gives CSVSHLGTENYGYTF.

The chain is built from TRBV29-1 and TRBJ2-6, with unresolved D. The CDR3 has 13 residues. Trimming stripped 4 bases from V and 1 base from J, with 5 bases between. Germline-derived CDR1 and CDR2 are SQVTM and ANQGSEA. DNA of the CDR3: TGCAGCGTTGTGTCGTCTGGGGCCAACGTCCTGACTTTC. Amino acids: CSVVSSGANVLTF.

This clone was counted only a few times. This chain connects TRBV30 to TRBJ1-5; the D is unclear. V gave up 1 base and J gave up 4 bases, with 14 bases separating them. This CDR3 comprises 15 residues. Germline V gene data show CDR1 as GTSNPN and CDR2 as SVGIG (reference sequence). CDR3 sequence reads: CAWSDRLLGNQPQHF. The DNA for the CDR3 is TGTGCCTGGAGTGACCGCTTGCTTGGTAATCAGCCCCAGCATTTT.

V usage is TRBV5-1 and J usage is TRBJ1-2; D not certain. CDR1 is SGHRS, CDR2 YFSETQ, per germline. The CDR3 totals 13 residues. Trimming removed 1 base from V and 3 bases from J, with 7 bases in between. The CDR3 loop reads CASSLSKDYGYTF. CDR3 coding DNA: TGCGCCAGCAGCTTGAGCAAGGACTATGGCTACACCTTC.

This clone was seen only a few times. This chain links TRBV28 with TRBJ2-1, with 8 bases fitting TRBD1. Germline V CDR1 and CDR2: MDHEN, SYDVKM. This CDR3 is 15 amino acids long. V gave up 6 bases and J gave up 4 bases; unmatched junction bases: 8. CDR3 nucleotides: TGTGCCAGCAGCTTACTGGACAGGGAGTACAATGAGCAGTTCTTC. Residues: CASSLLDREYNEQFF.

The J gene is TRBJ2-7, the V gene TRBV28; 7 bases map to TRBD2. CDR3 length: 15 residues. The trim removed 2 bases at V and 3 bases at J, leaving 7 bases unmatched. Germline CDR1 MDHEN, CDR2 SYDVKM. This chain's CDR3 is CASSLGLAELYEQYF. The CDR3 DNA sequence: TGTGCCAGCAGTTTAGGCCTAGCGGAACTCTACGAGCAGTACTTC.

This chain links TRBV4-1 with TRBJ2-3, with TRBD2 matching 7 bases. With V trimmed by 0 bases and J by 2 bases, 8 bases remained unmatched. This CDR3 spans 17 amino acids. CDR1 and CDR2 from the germline V gene are MGHRA and YSYEKL. CDR3 in DNA: TGCGCCAGCAGCCAAGATCAGGAGGGAGGGCCCACAGATACGCAGTATTTT. Its protein product is CASSQDQEGGPTDTQYF.

V usage is TRBV5-6 and J usage is TRBJ2-1; D is possibly TRBD1 or TRBD2 (5 bases each). The ends were cut back, 3 bases at V and 0 bases at J, with 10 bases in the middle. The CDR3 is made up of 15 amino acids. Germline CDR1 reads SGHDT; CDR2 reads YYEEEE. The CDR3 nucleotides read TGTGCCAGCAGCTCGGGACCTAACTCCTACAATGAGCAGTTCTTC. Translation: CASSSGPNSYNEQFF.

J is TRBJ2-7 and V is TRBV29-1; TRBD2 matches at 13 bases. CDR1 is SQVTM and CDR2 is ANQGSEA in the germline V gene. There are 14 residues in the CDR3. The J segment lost 0 bases and the V segment lost 7 bases, leaving 3 bases of the junction unmatched. CDR3 in amino acids: CSAGTSGISYEQYF. DNA of the CDR3: TGCAGCGCCGGGACTAGCGGGATCTCCTACGAGCAGTACTTC.

This clone was counted between two and nine times. V and J are TRBV5-1 and TRBJ2-1; 10 nucleotides align to TRBD2. The trim removed 2 bases at V and 8 bases at J, leaving 7 bases unmatched. CDR3 size: 15 residues. The germline gives CDR1 SGHRS, CDR2 YFSETQ. The CDR3 nucleotides are TGCGCCAGCAGCTTTACTAGCGGGGTGGTGGATGAGCAGTTCTTC. Translated: CASSFTSGVVDEQFF. Looking up the rest from reference TRBV5-1 and TRBJ2-1 gives the full variable domain: KAGVTQTPRYLIKTRGQQVTLSCSPISGHRSVSWYQQTPGQGLQFLFEYFSETQRNKGNFPGRFSGRQFSNSRSEMNVSTLELGDSALYLCASSFTSGVVDEQFFGPGTRLTVL.